A single T cell receptor beta chain is shown here with its context. Naive CD45RA+ and memory CD45RA-negative subsets were split from CD4+ cells. The data belong to a study of shared clonotypes between healthy human individuals. With 5 bases removed from V and 8 bases from J, the gap between germline ends came to 10 bases. CDR3 length: 11 amino acids. Germline values: CDR1 DFQATT, CDR2 SNEGSKA (reference sequence). Profiled with immunoSEQ multiplex PCR; TCRdb holds only in-frame clones, not every one. The repertoire consists of over a million clones, with roughly 96% occurring once and the leading ten covering over 1%.

The sequenced sample was naive CD4+ T cells sorted from blood. Subset specified: CD45RA+ positively selected. This clonotype was obtained from a man aged 30-40 years in good health. V gene TRBV20-1 combines with J gene TRBJ2-1; D not resolved. The CDR3, as DNA: TGCAGTGCTGCTAGTTGGGATGAGCAGTTCTTC. Protein: CSAASWDEQFF.